The 2 T cell receptor beta chains reported below all come from one sample, sequenced in a study of tumor and adjacent non-tumor tissue in lung cancer. Three rounds of nested PCR, following a modified ARM-PCR protocol, produced the TCRbeta library. TCRdb processed the multiplex PCR reads anew with MiXCR; each CDR3 protein has one entry. The repertoire includes 43,000 or so distinct CDR3 sequences, roughly 60% of them detected once, and about 41% sits in the top ten. RNA was extracted from bulk tissue without any cell sorting. The normal lung tissue was taken more than 3 cm from the tumor edge. Sequencing used distant non-tumor lung tissue. These receptors were collected from a man between 50 and 59 years old with non-small cell lung cancer.

As to this clonotype: At one of its ends the junction is not consistent with the germline gene, which may arise from a read error. V gene TRBV15 combines with J gene TRBJ2-2, with TRBD2 matching over 10 bases. The germline gives CDR1 LNHNV, CDR2 YYDKDF (reference sequence). The CDR3 sequence is 14 residues long. The CDR3 DNA follows: TGTGCCACCGGTAGCGGGAGGAACACCGGGGAGCTGTTATTT. This encodes CATGSGRNTGELLF.

This clonotype is categorized as medium-sized. The rearrangement joins TRBV11-2 to TRBJ1-3; no reliable D call. Trimming stripped 1 base from V and 4 bases from J, with 2 bases between. CDR3 length equals 12 residues. Germline V CDR1 and CDR2: SGHAT, FQNNGV. CDR3 nucleotides: TGTGCCAGCAGCTTAGGAGGAAACACCATATATTTT. Its translation is CASSLGGNTIYF.